Below are 24 T cell receptor beta chains sequenced from a single sample in a study of PD-L1 blockade in urothelial cancer. Indicated time point: pretreatment peripheral blood. Some clones are missing from TCRdb's copy, which holds only in-frame ones; the method was immunoSEQ multiplex PCR. There are tens of thousands of clones in the sample; about 83% occur only once, and roughly 1.9% lies in the top ten. Specimen: PBMCs, collected around atezolizumab (anti-PD-L1) treatment. These receptors all stem from a man in his sixties with urothelial cancer.

This rearrangement joins TRBV19 to TRBJ1-1, with a tentative D call TRBD1 (5 bases). Trimming removed 1 base at V and 7 bases at J, with 16 bases between. The CDR3 is 15 amino acids. The germline CDR1 and CDR2 sequences are LNHDA and SQIVND (reference sequence). The CDR3 is CASSIASHTGVEAFF. CDR3 nucleotide sequence: TGTGCCAGTAGTATAGCCTCGCACACGGGGGTTGAAGCTTTCTTT.

The rearrangement joins TRBV28 to TRBJ1-1, with a possible D match to TRBD1 (5 bases). Trimming took 9 bases from V and 2 from J, leaving 10 bases between them. The V gene's germline CDR1 is MDHEN and CDR2 SYDVKM. CDR3 length: 12 residues. The CDR3 loop reads CASDDSNTEAFF. The CDR3 DNA sequence: TGTGCCAGTGATGACAGTAACACTGAAGCTTTCTTT.

This sequence joins TRBV11-2 and TRBJ1-2; 7 nucleotides match TRBD1. The CDR3 loop spans 14 amino acids. The V gene end was trimmed by 2 bases and the J gene end by 0 bases; junction bases not matched to a gene: 0. Germline V gene sequence: CDR1 SGHAT, CDR2 FQNNGV. The CDR3 DNA sequence: TGTGCCAGCAGCTTACAGGGGGCTAACTATGGCTACACCTTC. Its protein product is CASSLQGANYGYTF.

This chain joins TRBV7-3 and TRBJ1-6, with TRBD1 identical over 9 bases. This CDR3 spans 15 amino acids. The J segment lost 8 bases and the V segment lost 6 bases, leaving 8 bases of the junction unmatched. CDR1 and CDR2 from the germline V gene are SGHTA and FQGTGA. This chain's CDR3 is CASRPTGGRDSPLHF. CDR3 DNA sequence: TGTGCCAGCAGACCTACAGGGGGCCGGGATTCACCCCTCCACTTT.

This chain joins TRBV6-6 and TRBJ2-7, with D tentatively TRBD1 (6 bases). V lost 2 bases and J lost 1, with 12 bases in between. Germline V lookup: CDR1 MNHNY, CDR2 SVGAGI (reference sequence). The CDR3 has 15 amino acids. The CDR3: CASSYPHRESYEQYF. The CDR3 coding sequence is TGTGCCAGCAGTTACCCCCACAGGGAGTCCTACGAGCAGTACTTC.

V and J are TRBV27 and TRBJ2-7; tentatively, D is TRBD1 (6 bases). V dropped 5 bases and J dropped 1 base, with 12 bases sitting between them. CDR3 length: 14 residues. Germline lookup yields CDR1 MNHEY and CDR2 SMNVEV (reference sequence). The CDR3 DNA sequence: TGTGCCAGCAGTCCCTATGGACAGTCCTACGAGCAGTACTTC. It encodes CASSPYGQSYEQYF.

This sequence joins TRBV7-9 and TRBJ2-3; TRBD2 aligns across 8 bases. Losses at the gene ends were 6 bases for V and 6 bases for J; bases not matched to a gene: 14. The CDR3 loop spans 16 amino acids. Per the germline V gene, CDR1 is SEHNR and CDR2 is FQNEAQ (reference sequence). CDR3 sequence: CASRTGLGSLWDTQYF. Written as DNA, the CDR3 is TGTGCCAGCAGAACGGGACTAGGGTCCTTATGGGATACGCAGTATTTT. Full variable domain (outside the CDR3, taken from reference TRBV7-9 and TRBJ2-3): DTGVSQNPRHKITKRGQNVTFRCDPISEHNRLYWYRQTLGQGPEFLTYFQNEAQLEKSRLLSDRFSAERPKGSFSTLEIQRTEQGDSAMYLCASRTGLGSLWDTQYFGPGTRLTVL.

The V call is TRBV5-3, the J call TRBJ1-5; TRBD1 matches 7 bases. TRBV5-3 is an open reading frame whose function is uncertain. The V segment lost 1 base and the J segment 2 bases; nucleotides outside the gene matches: 3. This CDR3 region has 15 residues. CDR3 nucleotides: TGTGCCAGAAGCTTGCTAGGGGGCGGCAATCAGCCCCAGCATTTT. Amino acid sequence: CARSLLGGGNQPQHF.

The chain links TRBV7-8 to TRBJ2-2; 7 bases are a match to TRBD1. CDR3 length: 16 amino acids. CDR1 is SGHVS and CDR2 is FQNEAQ in the germline V gene. The trim removed 5 bases at V and 0 bases at J, leaving 6 bases unmatched. CDR3 region: CASSPRDRSNTGELFF. In nucleotides, the CDR3 is TGTGCCAGCAGCCCCCGGGACAGATCGAACACCGGGGAGCTGTTTTTT.

The chain carries TRBV9 and TRBJ1-4, with D uncertain. The CDR3 length is 14 residues. Deletions cut 1 base from V and 5 bases from J, with 9 bases between. CDR1 is SGDLS and CDR2 is YYNGEE in the germline V gene. CDR3 sequence reads: CASSVSWRNEKLFF. The CDR3 nucleotides are TGTGCCAGCAGCGTATCTTGGAGAAATGAAAAACTGTTTTTT.

V and J are TRBV5-8 and TRBJ1-2; D is uncertain. The CDR3 loop spans 13 amino acids. V was shortened by 1 base and J by 2 bases, with 6 bases between the two germline ends. Germline CDR1 is SGHTS and CDR2 is YDEGEE. For the CDR3, the DNA is TGTGCCAGCAGCTTGAGAGCAAACTATGGCTACACCTTC. Residues: CASSLRANYGYTF.

The chain carries TRBV11-2 and TRBJ2-3, with D maybe TRBD1 (6 bases). CDR1 and CDR2 from the germline V gene are SGHAT and FQNNGV. This CDR3 comprises 14 residues. The V end lost 7 bases, the J end lost 6 bases, and 17 bases lay between the germline ends. The CDR3 region has the DNA TGTGCCAGCATCCAAACAGGGTTATGGGATACGCAGTATTTT. Its translation: CASIQTGLWDTQYF.

This clone appeared once. The chain joins TRBV7-2 to TRBJ2-1, with 8 bases lining up with TRBD2. Trimming cost V 5 bases and J 2 bases; bases outside gene matches: 8. Germline values: CDR1 SGHTA, CDR2 FQGNSA. The CDR3 is made up of 16 amino acids. CDR3 in amino acids: CASSKNSGNPYNEQFF. CDR3 coding DNA: TGTGCCAGCAGCAAAAATAGCGGGAACCCCTACAATGAGCAGTTCTTC.

The chain links TRBV4-3 to TRBJ2-1, with a weak D call TRBD2 (6 bases). Germline CDR1 is LGHNA and CDR2 is YSLEER. The CDR3 has 15 amino acids. The germline V and J ends were trimmed by 1 base and 4 bases, with 11 bases remaining between them. CDR3 protein: CASSQGTTDYNEQFF. The CDR3 coding sequence is TGCGCCAGCAGCCAAGGGACTACCGATTACAATGAGCAGTTCTTC.

CDR3 DNA sequence: TGTGCCAGCAGCAACGCACAGGGAGGGGAAGAGACCCAGTACTTC. It translates to CASSNAQGGEETQYF. The rearrangement links TRBV6-6 to TRBJ2-5, with D tentatively TRBD2 (7 bases). The CDR3 totals 15 residues. The germline V and J ends were trimmed by 6 bases and 3 bases, with 17 bases remaining between them. The germline V gene encodes CDR1 MNHNY and CDR2 SVGAGI (reference sequence).

The rearrangement links TRBV9 to TRBJ1-1; tentative D call: TRBD1 (6 bases). V was trimmed by 1 base and J by 1 base, leaving 11 bases between them. CDR1 is SGDLS and CDR2 is YYNGEE in the germline V gene. This CDR3 region has 15 residues. The CDR3 here is CASSVSWGPNTEAFF. Written as DNA, the CDR3 is TGTGCCAGCAGCGTAAGCTGGGGGCCGAACACTGAAGCTTTCTTT. Filled out from reference TRBV9 and TRBJ1-1, the complete variable domain reads DSGVTQTPKHLITATGQRVTLRCSPRSGDLSVYWYQQSLDQGLQFLIQYYNGEERAKGNILERFSAQQFPDLHSELNLSSLELGDSALYFCASSVSWGPNTEAFFGQGTRLTVV.

The chain is built from TRBV19 and TRBJ2-7, with 10 bases that match TRBD1. The CDR3 is 14 amino acids. Germline trimming cut 7 bases from V and 2 bases from J; bases unmatched to any gene: 5. Per germline, CDR1 LNHDA and CDR2 SQIVND (reference sequence). The CDR3 nucleotides are TGTGCCAGTAAAGGACAGGGGGGGGCCTACGAGCAGTACTTC. Its protein is CASKGQGGAYEQYF. Looking up the rest from reference TRBV19 and TRBJ2-7 gives the full variable domain: DGGITQSPKYLFRKEGQNVTLSCEQNLNHDAMYWYRQDPGQGLRLIYYSQIVNDFQKGDIAEGYSVSREKKESFPLTVTSAQKNPTAFYLCASKGQGGAYEQYFGPGTRLTVT.

The chain combines TRBV19 with TRBJ1-2; 9 positions match TRBD1. CDR1 is LNHDA, CDR2 SQIVND, per germline (reference sequence). This CDR3 has 16 residues. Trimming at V came to 2 bases and at J to 8 bases, leaving 12 bases not matched to a gene. The CDR3 here is CASSIPPGQGMGGYTF. DNA for the CDR3: TGTGCCAGTAGTATACCACCGGGACAGGGAATGGGAGGCTACACCTTC.

V is TRBV6-5 and J is TRBJ1-5; 7 bases map to TRBD1. J was trimmed by 2 bases and V by 4 bases; bases with no gene match: 5. Looked up from germline, CDR1 is MNHEY and CDR2 is SVGAGI. The CDR3 consists of 15 residues. Here the CDR3 DNA reads TGTGCCAGCAGTTTCCACAGGGGACGCAATCAGCCCCAGCATTTT. Encoded protein: CASSFHRGRNQPQHF.

This chain joins TRBV4-1 and TRBJ1-5; D is undetermined. Deletions cut 0 bases from V and 6 bases from J, with 15 bases between. The CDR3 extends over 16 amino acids. Germline CDR1 and CDR2: MGHRA and YSYEKL. The CDR3 spells CASSQDGSSLSQPQHF. Here the CDR3 DNA reads TGCGCCAGCAGCCAAGACGGGTCGTCGCTGAGTCAGCCCCAGCATTTT.

The chain carries TRBV29-1 and TRBJ1-4, with TRBD1 as a possible D gene (6 bases). Germline loops: CDR1 SQVTM, CDR2 ANQGSEA. The V end lost 5 bases, the J end lost 8 bases, and 18 bases lay between the germline ends. The CDR3 is 14 residues long. In DNA, the CDR3 is TGCAGCGTTTTATGGCAGGGGATAAGGGAAAAACTGTTTTTT. The encoded protein is CSVLWQGIREKLFF.

This chain connects TRBV9 to TRBJ2-1, with TRBD2 identical over 10 bases. V lost 3 bases to trimming and J lost 7 bases; unmatched junction nucleotides: 7. The CDR3 has 15 residues. Germline lookup yields CDR1 SGDLS and CDR2 YYNGEE. This CDR3 reads CASSAGGTSVNEQFF. The CDR3 DNA is TGTGCCAGCAGCGCAGGCGGGACTAGCGTGAATGAGCAGTTCTTC.

The chain uses TRBV2 and TRBJ2-2, with D maybe TRBD2 (5 bases). The CDR3 contains 15 residues. Germline-derived CDR1 and CDR2 are SNHLY and FYNNEI. V shed 5 bases and J shed 1 base, with 11 bases lying between them. The DNA of the CDR3 is TGTGCCAGCAGTTGGGAAGGAGGGAACACCGGGGAGCTGTTTTTT. This gives the protein CASSWEGGNTGELFF.

This clone came up once. The V gene is TRBV7-2, the J gene TRBJ1-1; D gene uncertain. This CDR3 is built from 13 residues. V dropped 3 bases and J dropped 7 bases, with 12 bases sitting between them. The germline gives CDR1 SGHTA, CDR2 FQGNSA. The CDR3 protein is CASSFGVLDEAFF. CDR3 nucleotides: TGTGCCAGCAGCTTTGGAGTTTTAGATGAAGCTTTCTTT.